The T cell receptor beta chain described here comes from a study of T cells in Graves' hyperthyroidism and ophthalmopathy. This CDR3 is built from 14 residues. Germline V gene data show CDR1 as ENHRY and CDR2 as SYGVKD. V shed 8 bases, J shed 1 base, and the junction held 7 bases outside the gene matches. Uncontrolled infection, other autoimmune disease, pregnancy or lactation led to exclusion. A roughly 10 ml volume of fresh peripheral blood provided the PBMCs. RNA transcripts yielded amplified TCR beta CDR3 regions. The TCR CDR3 was amplified in a first-round RT-PCR using the HTBI primer set. TCRdb reprocessed the multiplex PCR reads via MiXCR and lists one record per CDR3 protein. The sample lists 350,000 or so distinct CDR3 sequences; approximately 18% were seen once.

The chain uses TRBV10-3 and TRBJ2-5, with 7 positions matching TRBD2. The specimen was blood. The receptor was derived from a woman in her twenties or thirties with Graves' hyperthyroidism that later progressed to Graves' ophthalmopathy. CDR3 in amino acids: CAIGLDGPQETQYF. The CDR3 DNA is TGTGCCATCGGACTAGACGGGCCCCAAGAGACCCAGTACTTC.